This TCR beta chain was sequenced for a study of shared clonotypes between healthy human individuals. The data were produced by immunoSEQ multiplex PCR, yet TCRdb's version contains in-frame clones alone and is incomplete. In the table there are about 2,200,000 clones, 90% to 95% of which are singletons. Only CD45RO-negative cells positively selected for CCR7 counted as naive CD8 cells, so terminally differentiated effector memory CD45RA+ cells were excluded. Study observations and caveats: A limitation of the genetic and exposure-history diversity represented arose from few donors.

Trimming took off 4 bases at V and 12 bases at J, with 22 bases between the two ends. The length of the CDR3 is 15 residues. Germline CDR1 and CDR2: SGHTA and FQGNSA. A word on this clone: The antigen is unknown.

The sequenced material came from naive CD8+ T cells from PBMCs. The sequence was collected from a man aged 18 to 29 in good health. Some clones in this sample may be carry-over from other donors' samples. This rearrangement joins TRBV7-2 to TRBJ2-1; the D gene is possibly TRBD1 (5 bases). CDR3 residues: CASSSMTVIGWPQFF. CDR3 nucleotides: TGTGCCAGCAGCTCCATGACAGTTATCGGCTGGCCGCAGTTCTTC.